This T cell receptor beta chain was identified during a study of response to subunit inactivated influenza vaccine listed by TCRdb under 2018. Study-level background: Deep quantitative profiling of the T cell receptor repertoire was used in the study to follow responses to a trivalent subunit inactivated influenza vaccine. Points the paper makes about the study in general: The authors suggested that each seasonal influenza vaccination may recruit only a limited number of new T cells.

This clonotype occurred a few times. Its antigen target is currently unknown. Nothing much larger sits one base from this clone, and base qualities are not available. The CDR3 covers 15 residues, taking in both the cysteine and the phenylalanine. Here the CDR3 DNA is all that survives: 45 bases in frame from base 1. V sheds 5 bases and J sheds 4 bases, leaving 16 bases between their ends. From a lookup of the germline V gene, CDR1 and CDR2 are SGHAT and FQNNGV. Receptor amplification or capture employed RT-PCR. The listed sequencing device is Illumina HiSeq 2500. The public reads were reanalyzed by TCRdb: fastp trimming at Q25, MiXCR alignment, in-frame beta chains only. When rows share a CDR3 protein, they turn into one entry using the most common DNA and genes. The sample has 610,000 or so distinct CDR3 sequences on record, 12% to 15% of them singletons. Approximately 12% of the sample is held by the ten biggest clonotypes.

This sequence originates from a man aged 45-65 years who received an inactivated influenza vaccine. Donor details come from another sample of the same person, matched by shared clones. The specimen was PBMCs from blood, collected 11 to 12 days after vaccination. The chain employs TRBV11-2 and TRBJ2-3, with a weak D call of TRBD2 (5 bases match). The CDR3 protein: CASSVTGYSADTQYF. The DNA sequence is given as TGTGCCAGCAGCGTCACCGGGTATAGCGCAGATACGCAGTATTTT.